This T cell receptor (beta chain) was profiled in a study of OX40 agonist ivuxolimab in advanced cancers. The germline CDR1 and CDR2 sequences are SEHNR and FQNEAQ (reference sequence). The CDR3 is made up of 14 amino acids. As concerns this clone: Germline is not matched at one junction end, which may reflect a read error. Other DNA sequences in this specimen translate into the identical CDR3.

Method: immunoSEQ multiplex PCR; TCRdb's copy keeps in-frame clones and lacks some. Here the sample spans 40,000 to 60,000 clones, about nine tenths being singletons. This rearrangement joins TRBV7-9 to TRBJ1-5, with 9 bases matching TRBD1. This TCR was recovered from an adult with an advanced solid tumor such as melanoma, head and neck, liver or kidney cancer. The specimen comprised CD4+ or CD8+ T cells sorted from blood, sampled in a trial of the OX40 agonist ivuxolimab. CDR3 sequence: CASSFTGGEQPQHF. CDR3 bases: TGTGCCAGCAGCTTTACAGGGGGCGAACAGCCTCAGCATTTT.